Following are 17 T cell receptor beta chains from one sample sequenced in a study of cytomegalovirus exposure and HLA in healthy donors. The primer mix had 60 Vbeta and 13 Jbeta primers. This table comes from immunoSEQ multiplex PCR, and its TCRdb copy is limited to in-frame clones, with some not included. The repertoire holds some 120,000 clones, with around a tenth as singletons. Sequencing used PBMCs. The receptors were gathered from a man aged 25 to 40 in good health and CMV-seronegative.

This clone was seen a few times. The chain joins TRBV9 to TRBJ2-1; the match to TRBD1 covers 7 bases. The CDR3 sequence is 16 residues long. Unmatched junction bases numbered 9, after V lost 0 bases and J lost 6 bases. Per the germline V gene, CDR1 is SGDLS and CDR2 is YYNGEE. DNA for the CDR3: TGTGCCAGCAGCGTAGAGGGGGCCGGGATCTTCAATGAGCAGTTCTTC. Its protein is CASSVEGAGIFNEQFF.

J is TRBJ2-3 and V is TRBV28; 8 bases fit TRBD1. Per the germline V gene, CDR1 is MDHEN and CDR2 is SYDVKM. V dropped 8 bases and J dropped 5; count of bases not matched to a gene: 15. This CDR3 comprises 16 residues. The CDR3 bases are TGTGCCAGCCTGGGGACAGGATGGCGATCGAAAGATACGCAGTATTTT. This codes for CASLGTGWRSKDTQYF.

V usage is TRBV4-1 and J usage is TRBJ2-7; D perhaps matches TRBD2 (5 bases). The V gene's germline CDR1 is MGHRA and CDR2 YSYEKL. Trimming stripped 4 bases from V and 7 bases from J, with 14 bases between. The length of the CDR3 is 13 residues. The CDR3 here is CASSPDGREEQYF. The CDR3 DNA sequence: TGCGCCAGCAGCCCGGACGGTCGGGAAGAGCAGTACTTC.

This clone was seen more than once but under ten times. V is TRBV10-2 and J is TRBJ1-2; 7 bases match TRBD1. Per the germline V gene, CDR1 is WSHSY and CDR2 is SAAADI. After removal of 3 bases from V and 4 bases from J, the junction contained 8 bases not matched to a gene. The length of the CDR3 is 15 residues. CDR3 sequence reads: CASSDYPGQRYGYTF. In DNA, the CDR3 is TGCGCCAGCAGTGATTATCCGGGACAGCGCTATGGCTACACCTTC.

This clone was picked up a small number of times. In nucleotides, the CDR3 is TGTGCCAGCAGTGGGCGACAAAGAGGGACAGATACGCAGTATTTT. The encoded protein is CASSGRQRGTDTQYF. The rearrangement uses TRBV6-5 and TRBJ2-3, with a weak D call TRBD2 (5 bases). Germline-derived CDR1 and CDR2 are MNHEY and SVGAGI. With 5 bases removed from V and 3 bases from J, the gap between germline ends came to 15 bases. The CDR3 is 15 residues long.

This sequence joins TRBV7-8 and TRBJ2-7; D possibly corresponds to TRBD1 (5 bases). Trimming shortened V by 5 bases and J by 0 bases, and 17 bases separated the two germline ends. This CDR3 region has 16 residues. CDR1 and CDR2 from the germline V gene are SGHVS and FQNEAQ. The CDR3 is CASSRFGVDSSYEQYF. The CDR3 DNA sequence: TGTGCCAGCAGCCGCTTTGGGGTCGACAGCTCCTACGAGCAGTACTTC. Looking up the rest from reference TRBV7-8 and TRBJ2-7 gives the full variable domain: GAGVSQSPRYKVAKRGQDVALRCDPISGHVSLFWYQQALGQGPEFLTYFQNEAQLDKSGLPSDRFFAERPEGSVSTLKIQRTQQEDSAVYLCASSRFGVDSSYEQYFGPGTRLTVT.

The CDR3 DNA sequence: TGCGCCAGCAGCCAAGATCAAACCGGGGTAAACACTGAAGCTTTCTTT. Protein: CASSQDQTGVNTEAFF. The V call is TRBV4-3, the J call TRBJ1-1, with unresolved D. Germline assignment: CDR1 LGHNA and CDR2 YSLEER. The CDR3 has 16 residues. The V end was cut by 0 bases, the J end by 2 bases, with 13 bases between.

This clone was recorded a few times. J is TRBJ1-1 and V is TRBV25-1, with D possibly matching TRBD1 (6 bases). Per the germline V gene, CDR1 is MGHDK and CDR2 is SYGVNS. CDR3 length: 14 amino acids. Trimming shortened V by 6 bases and J by 4 bases, and 15 bases separated the two germline ends. The CDR3 DNA is TGTGCCAGCAGACTCCAGGGGTGGAGCACTGAAGCTTTCTTT. Its protein product is CASRLQGWSTEAFF.

This chain joins TRBV18 and TRBJ1-5; 7 nucleotides agree with TRBD1. Trimming removed 4 bases from V and 6 bases from J; junction bases left unmatched: 6. From germline, CDR1 is KGHSH and CDR2 LQKENI. This CDR3 region has 14 residues. The CDR3, as DNA: TGTGCCAGCTCACAACAGGGGTTTGCTCAGCCCCAGCATTTT. This sequence encodes CASSQQGFAQPQHF.

This clone was counted a few times. The rearrangement links TRBV4-1 to TRBJ1-1; the D gene is possibly TRBD1 (5 bases). The CDR3 has 14 amino acids. CDR1 MGHRA and CDR2 YSYEKL come from the germline V gene. The germline V and J ends were trimmed by 0 bases and 11 bases, with 16 bases remaining between them. This CDR3 reads CASSQDEGAGRAFF. DNA for the CDR3: TGCGCCAGCAGCCAAGATGAAGGGGCAGGGAGGGCTTTCTTT.

This clone was seen a few times. V is TRBV6-5 and J is TRBJ2-2; perhaps TRBD1 as D (7 bases). V shed 6 bases and J shed 1 base, with 12 bases lying between them. The CDR3 runs 15 residues. The V gene's germline CDR1 is MNHEY and CDR2 SVGAGI. The CDR3 coding sequence is TGTGCCAGCAGGCGGGGACAGATGAACACCGGGGAGCTGTTTTTT. It codes for CASRRGQMNTGELFF.

V gene TRBV4-1 combines with J gene TRBJ2-1; TRBD2 agrees at 9 bases. V trimming: 6 bases; J trimming: 1 base; junction bases outside the gene matches: 13. The CDR3 sequence is 18 residues long. Germline values: CDR1 MGHRA, CDR2 YSYEKL. The CDR3 DNA reads as TGCGCCAGCAGTCCCACCAACTCTCTAGCGGGGTCCTACAATGAGCAGTTCTTC. Translating it yields CASSPTNSLAGSYNEQFF.

This clone appeared a few times. This chain connects TRBV4-1 to TRBJ1-1; D is undetermined. V gave up 3 bases and J gave up 5 bases, with 16 bases separating them. In germline, CDR1 is MGHRA, CDR2 YSYEKL. This CDR3 region has 15 residues. CDR3 in amino acids: CASSQWENPGTEAFF. CDR3 DNA: TGCGCCAGCAGCCAGTGGGAGAACCCGGGGACTGAAGCTTTCTTT.

This clone has more than one count but fewer than ten. This chain connects TRBV9 to TRBJ2-5; 7 bases map to TRBD1. The CDR3 runs 14 residues. Trimming cost V 3 bases and J 5 bases; bases outside gene matches: 7. Germline assignment: CDR1 SGDLS and CDR2 YYNGEE. The CDR3 coding sequence is TGTGCCAGCAGCGAACAGGGGACGGAGGAGACCCAGTACTTC. Residues: CASSEQGTEETQYF.

V gene TRBV27 combines with J gene TRBJ2-3; 12 nucleotides align to TRBD2. The CDR3 is 15 residues long. V gave up 5 bases and J gave up 2 bases; unmatched junction bases: 2. From germline, CDR1 is MNHEY and CDR2 SMNVEV (reference sequence). This CDR3 is CASSTSGGSTDTQYF. For the CDR3, the DNA is TGTGCCAGCAGTACTAGCGGGGGGTCCACAGATACGCAGTATTTT.

This clone was seen more than once but under ten times. CDR3 sequence (DNA): TGTGCCAGCAGTCCCGACCAGGGGTGGAATTCACCCCTCCACTTT. As protein: CASSPDQGWNSPLHF. The genes are TRBV27 and TRBJ1-6; tentative D call: TRBD1 (6 bases). Trimming left V 5 bases short and J 7 bases short, with 15 bases between. The germline gives CDR1 MNHEY, CDR2 SMNVEV (reference sequence). This CDR3 contains 15 residues.

The V and J genes are TRBV28 and TRBJ1-2, with D perhaps matching TRBD1 (5 bases). Per the germline V gene, CDR1 is MDHEN and CDR2 is SYDVKM. The V end was cut by 6 bases, the J end by 1 base, with 27 bases between. The CDR3 consists of 19 residues. CDR3 protein: CASSQTLSRTDSVNYGYTF. CDR3 nucleotide sequence: TGTGCCAGCAGCCAGACCCTGTCTCGTACCGACAGCGTTAACTATGGCTACACCTTC.